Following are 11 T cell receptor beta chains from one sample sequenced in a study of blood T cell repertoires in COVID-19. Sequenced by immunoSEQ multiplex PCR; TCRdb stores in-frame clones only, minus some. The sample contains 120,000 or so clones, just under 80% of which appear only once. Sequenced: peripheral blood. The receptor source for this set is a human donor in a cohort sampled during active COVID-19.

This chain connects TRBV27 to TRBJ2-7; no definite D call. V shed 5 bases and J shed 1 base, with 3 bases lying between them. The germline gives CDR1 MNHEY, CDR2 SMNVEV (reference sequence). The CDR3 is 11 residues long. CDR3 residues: CASSPSYEQYF. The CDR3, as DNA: TGTGCCAGCAGTCCTTCCTACGAGCAGTACTTC.

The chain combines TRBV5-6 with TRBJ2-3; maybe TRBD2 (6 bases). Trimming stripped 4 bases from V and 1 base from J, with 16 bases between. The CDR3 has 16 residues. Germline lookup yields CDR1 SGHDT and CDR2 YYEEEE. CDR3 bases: TGTGCCAGCAGCACGGGTACCGGAGGGGGCACAGATACGCAGTATTTT. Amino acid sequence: CASSTGTGGGTDTQYF.

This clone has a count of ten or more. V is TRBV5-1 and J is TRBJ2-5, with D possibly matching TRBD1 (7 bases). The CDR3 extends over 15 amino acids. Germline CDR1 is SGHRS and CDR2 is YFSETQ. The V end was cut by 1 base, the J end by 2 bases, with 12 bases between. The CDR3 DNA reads TGCGCCAGCAGCTTGTTGGCGGGACAGCAAGAGACCCAGTACTTC. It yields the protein CASSLLAGQQETQYF.

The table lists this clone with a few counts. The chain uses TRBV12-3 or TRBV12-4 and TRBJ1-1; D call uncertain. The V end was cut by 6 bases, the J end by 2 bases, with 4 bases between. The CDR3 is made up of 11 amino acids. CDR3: CASRHNTEAFF. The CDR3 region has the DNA TGTGCCAGCAGACATAACACTGAAGCTTTCTTT.

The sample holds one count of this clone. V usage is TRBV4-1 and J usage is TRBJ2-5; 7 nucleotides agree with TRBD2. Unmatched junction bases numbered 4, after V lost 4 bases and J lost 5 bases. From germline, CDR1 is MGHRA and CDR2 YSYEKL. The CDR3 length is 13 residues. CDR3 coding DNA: TGCGCCAGCAGCCCCAGCGGGACGGAGACCCAGTACTTC. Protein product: CASSPSGTETQYF.

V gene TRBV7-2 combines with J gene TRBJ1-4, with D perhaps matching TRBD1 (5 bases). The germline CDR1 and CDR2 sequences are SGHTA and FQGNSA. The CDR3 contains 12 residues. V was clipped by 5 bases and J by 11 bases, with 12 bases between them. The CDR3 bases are TGTGCCAGCAGCCGACTTCCAGGGAAACTGTTTTTT. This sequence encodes CASSRLPGKLFF.

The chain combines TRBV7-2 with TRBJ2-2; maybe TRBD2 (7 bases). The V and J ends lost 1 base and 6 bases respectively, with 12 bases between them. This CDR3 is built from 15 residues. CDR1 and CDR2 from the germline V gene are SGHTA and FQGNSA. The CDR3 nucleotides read TGTGCCAGCAGCTTAGTGGGGGGGACATCCGGGGAGCTGTTTTTT. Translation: CASSLVGGTSGELFF.

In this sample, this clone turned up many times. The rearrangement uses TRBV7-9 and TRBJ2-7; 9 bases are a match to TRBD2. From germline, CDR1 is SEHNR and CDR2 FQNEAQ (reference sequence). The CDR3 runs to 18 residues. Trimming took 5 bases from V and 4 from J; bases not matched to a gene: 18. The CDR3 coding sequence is TGTGCCAGCAGCCGATCCTCGGGACTAGCAAATGAAAGGTACGAGCAGTACTTC. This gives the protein CASSRSSGLANERYEQYF.

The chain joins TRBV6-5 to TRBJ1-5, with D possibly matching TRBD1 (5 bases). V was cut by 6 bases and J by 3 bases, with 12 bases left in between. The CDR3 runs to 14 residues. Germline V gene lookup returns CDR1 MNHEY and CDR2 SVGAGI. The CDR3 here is CASRQGSLNQPQHF. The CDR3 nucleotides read TGTGCCAGCAGGCAGGGCTCTCTCAATCAGCCCCAGCATTTT.

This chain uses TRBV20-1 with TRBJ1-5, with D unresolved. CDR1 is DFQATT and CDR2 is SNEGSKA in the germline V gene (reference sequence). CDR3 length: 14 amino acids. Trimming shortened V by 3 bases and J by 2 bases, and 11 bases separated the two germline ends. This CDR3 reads CSASNSQGNQPQHF. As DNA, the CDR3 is TGCAGTGCTAGTAACTCTCAGGGCAATCAGCCCCAGCATTTT.

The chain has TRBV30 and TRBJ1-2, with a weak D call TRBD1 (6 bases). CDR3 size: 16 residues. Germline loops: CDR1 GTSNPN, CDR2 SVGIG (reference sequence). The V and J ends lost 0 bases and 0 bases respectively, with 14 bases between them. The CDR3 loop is CAWSVSHTGPNYGYTF. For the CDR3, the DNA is TGTGCCTGGAGTGTATCGCATACAGGGCCTAACTATGGCTACACCTTC.